These 28 T cell receptor beta chains share one sample of origin, sequenced in a study of PD-1 blockade in mismatch repair-deficient tumors. Measured with immunoSEQ multiplex PCR; TCRdb has only the in-frame clones, and not every one. The sample has 120,000 or so clones, about 90% seen once; the top ten hold about 11%. The material was peripheral blood, obtained approximately 72 weeks after starting pembrolizumab. Receptors originate from an adult with mismatch repair-deficient cancer.

The rearrangement links TRBV14 to TRBJ1-1; D unresolved. Germline lookup yields CDR1 SGHDN and CDR2 FVKESK. V was cut by 4 bases and J by 3 bases, with 9 bases left in between. This CDR3 comprises 13 residues. The CDR3 protein is CASSPGRYTEAFF. The CDR3 DNA sequence: TGTGCCAGCAGCCCCGGACGGTACACTGAAGCTTTCTTT. The variable domain in full, completed from reference TRBV14 and TRBJ1-1, reads EAGVTQFPSHSVIEKGQTVTLRCDPISGHDNLYWYRRVMGKEIKFLLHFVKESKQDESGMPNNRFLAERTGGTYSTLKVQPAELEDSGVYFCASSPGRYTEAFFGQGTRLTVV.

In its sample, this clone was seen a few times. V gene TRBV2 combines with J gene TRBJ2-7; 8 bases agree with TRBD1. The CDR3 totals 16 residues. CDR1 and CDR2 (germline): SNHLY, FYNNEI. V was clipped by 6 bases and J by 4 bases; unmatched bases: 14. As DNA, the CDR3 is TGTGCCAGCAGCACCAAACCACAGGGGGGCCCTTACGAGCAGTACTTC. Translating gives CASSTKPQGGPYEQYF. The variable domain in full, with the rest retrieved from reference TRBV2 and TRBJ2-7, is EPEVTQTPSHQVTQMGQEVILRCVPISNHLYFYWYRQILGQKVEFLVSFYNNEISEKSEIFDDQFSVERPDGSNFTLKIRSTKLEDSAMYFCASSTKPQGGPYEQYFGPGTRLTVT.

This clone was counted between two and nine times. This chain connects TRBV6-1 to TRBJ1-5; D is ambiguous. Trimming took 3 bases from V and 1 from J, leaving 13 bases between them. The CDR3 contains 16 residues. Germline loops: CDR1 MNHNS, CDR2 SASEGT. The CDR3 DNA sequence: TGTGCCAGCAGTGACTGGGGTGCGGGGAGCAATCAGCCCCAGCATTTT. It specifies CASSDWGAGSNQPQHF.

This rearrangement joins TRBV5-1 to TRBJ1-2; no clear D gene. Trimming removed 5 bases from V and 8 bases from J, with 13 bases in between. Germline assignment: CDR1 SGHRS and CDR2 YFSETQ. This CDR3 contains 12 residues. The CDR3 region is CASRSVGGGYTF. The CDR3 DNA sequence: TGCGCCAGCAGGTCCGTAGGTGGGGGCTACACCTTC.

This chain uses TRBV6-5 with TRBJ1-2; TRBD1 might be the D (5 bases). V lost 7 bases and J lost 2, with 14 bases in between. Germline assignment: CDR1 MNHEY and CDR2 SVGAGI. This CDR3 comprises 14 residues. This CDR3 is CASTTGDPNYGYTF. DNA for the CDR3: TGTGCCAGCACCACAGGAGACCCGAACTATGGCTACACCTTC.

The V and J genes are TRBV5-1 and TRBJ2-3; possibly TRBD2 for D (6 bases). Germline V gives CDR1 SGHRS, CDR2 YFSETQ. The CDR3 loop spans 16 amino acids. Between the trimmed V and J ends, which lost 6 bases and 1 base, there was a span of 18 bases. The CDR3 spells CASNQAGPMGTDTQYF. The CDR3 bases are TGCGCCAGCAACCAAGCGGGTCCCATGGGCACAGATACGCAGTATTTT.

This chain uses TRBV5-6 with TRBJ1-3; 9 bases are a match to TRBD1. Germline V gives CDR1 SGHDT, CDR2 YYEEEE. The ends lost 2 bases at V and 4 bases at J; junction bases unmatched: 7. There are 16 residues in the CDR3. The CDR3 loop is CASSLQGAGGGNTIYF. Here the CDR3 DNA reads TGTGCCAGCAGCTTACAGGGGGCTGGAGGAGGAAACACCATATATTTT.

The chain is built from TRBV5-5 and TRBJ2-7, with 7 bases aligning to TRBD1. V lost 2 bases and J lost 2; bases outside the gene matches: 4. CDR3 length: 14 residues. CDR1 is SGHKS, CDR2 YYEKEE, per germline (reference sequence). CDR3 loop: CASSFRGTPYEQYF. The CDR3 nucleotides are TGTGCCAGCAGCTTCAGGGGGACCCCCTACGAGCAGTACTTC.

The V gene is TRBV13, the J gene TRBJ2-7; D remains unclear. The V end was cut by 2 bases, the J end by 5 bases, with 10 bases between. Germline V lookup: CDR1 PRHDT, CDR2 FYEKMQ (reference sequence). The CDR3 has 13 residues. As DNA, the CDR3 is TGTGCCAGCAGCTTATCTGGGTTCCACGAGCAGTACTTC. The encoded protein is CASSLSGFHEQYF.

The chain has TRBV30 and TRBJ2-6; D gene unclear. Germline lookup yields CDR1 GTSNPN and CDR2 SVGIG (reference sequence). V was pared by 0 bases and J by 2 bases, with 8 bases between. CDR3 length equals 15 residues. CDR3 residues: CAWSVKAAGANVLTF. The CDR3 nucleotides read TGTGCCTGGAGTGTAAAGGCCGCTGGGGCCAACGTCCTGACTTTC.

The chain joins TRBV4-3 to TRBJ2-3; 14 nucleotides agree with TRBD2. Germline V gene data show CDR1 as LGHNA and CDR2 as YSLEER. V was clipped by 3 bases and J by 5 bases; unmatched bases: 4. This CDR3 contains 16 residues. CDR3 region: CASSQGLAGVGDTQYF. CDR3 nucleotide sequence: TGCGCCAGCAGCCAGGGACTAGCGGGAGTCGGAGATACGCAGTATTTT.

A few counts support this clone. The chain couples TRBV4-1 to TRBJ2-7; the match to TRBD2 covers 11 bases. V gave up 4 bases and J gave up 2 bases; unmatched junction bases: 7. Germline V gene data show CDR1 as MGHRA and CDR2 as YSYEKL. The CDR3 extends over 16 amino acids. DNA of the CDR3: TGCGCCAGCAGCCGGAAGACTAGCGGGACAACCTACGAGCAGTACTTC. It specifies CASSRKTSGTTYEQYF.

V and J are TRBV27 and TRBJ2-7, with 7 nucleotides matching TRBD1. Germline CDR1 and CDR2: MNHEY and SMNVEV (reference sequence). V shed 5 bases, J shed 2 bases, and the junction held 6 bases outside the gene matches. The CDR3 totals 14 residues. CDR3 coding DNA: TGTGCCAGCAGTACCCGGACAGGAACCTACGAGCAGTACTTC. As protein: CASSTRTGTYEQYF.

In this sample, this clone turned up a few times. The V call is TRBV27, the J call TRBJ2-7, with D possibly being TRBD2 (7 bases). The CDR3 has 14 residues. Germline V lookup: CDR1 MNHEY, CDR2 SMNVEV (reference sequence). Trimming removed 2 bases at V and 7 bases at J, with 15 bases between. This CDR3 reads CASSLQGRGLEQYF. CDR3 DNA: TGTGCCAGCAGTTTACAGGGGCGGGGGCTAGAGCAGTACTTC.

This chain joins TRBV7-6 and TRBJ2-2, with D unclear. The germline V and J ends were trimmed by 3 bases and 1 base, with 9 bases remaining between them. From germline, CDR1 is SGHVS and CDR2 FNYEAQ. This CDR3 has 15 residues. The CDR3 coding sequence is TGTGCCAGCAGCTTTGAGGCAGGGAACACCGGGGAGCTGTTTTTT. Its protein product is CASSFEAGNTGELFF.

This chain joins TRBV5-6 and TRBJ2-1; TRBD1 matches 10 bases. With V trimmed by 1 base and J by 4 bases, 5 bases remained unmatched. This CDR3 contains 16 residues. Looked up from germline, CDR1 is SGHDT and CDR2 is YYEEEE. In DNA form, the CDR3 reads TGTGCCAGCAGCTTGTATGAGGACAGGGGGTACAATGAGCAGTTCTTC. Its protein product is CASSLYEDRGYNEQFF. The variable domain in full, with the rest retrieved from reference TRBV5-6 and TRBJ2-1, is DAGVTQSPTHLIKTRGQQVTLRCSPKSGHDTVSWYQQALGQGPQFIFQYYEEEERQRGNFPDRFSGHQFPNYSSELNVNALLLGDSALYLCASSLYEDRGYNEQFFGPGTRLTVL.

The gene calls are TRBV11-3 and TRBJ2-3; D might be TRBD1 or TRBD2, each matching 5 bases. Deletions cut 6 bases from V and 0 bases from J, with 16 bases between. CDR1 and CDR2 (germline): SGHNT, YENEEA. The CDR3 extends over 16 amino acids. The DNA of the CDR3 is TGTGCCAGCAGTGAAGGTGGGACCGTCAGCACAGATACGCAGTATTTT. This encodes CASSEGGTVSTDTQYF. Complete variable domain (other parts from reference TRBV11-3 and TRBJ2-3): EAGVVQSPRYKIIEKKQPVAFWCNPISGHNTLYWYLQNLGQGPELLIRYENEEAVDDSQLPKDRFSAERLKGVDSTLKIQPAELGDSAVYLCASSEGGTVSTDTQYFGPGTRLTVL.

This clone was counted a single time. This chain joins TRBV7-9 and TRBJ2-5, with TRBD2 matching 14 bases. V was pared by 2 bases and J by 2 bases, with 1 base of the junction left unmatched. The CDR3 covers 16 residues. CDR1 and CDR2 from the germline V gene are SEHNR and FQNEAQ (reference sequence). In DNA form, the CDR3 reads TGTGCCAGCAGCTTAAGACTAGCGGGAGGGCAAGAGACCCAGTACTTC. Its translation is CASSLRLAGGQETQYF.

The chain has TRBV27 and TRBJ2-7; unclear D gene. From germline, CDR1 is MNHEY and CDR2 SMNVEV (reference sequence). This CDR3 contains 14 residues. Trimming removed 5 bases at V and 4 bases at J, with 15 bases between. In DNA form, the CDR3 reads TGTGCCAGCAGTCGTGCCTTGGGTCCATACGAGCAGTACTTC. Its translation is CASSRALGPYEQYF.

The genes are TRBV7-8 and TRBJ2-7; tentative D call: TRBD2 (5 bases). The V gene's germline CDR1 is SGHVS and CDR2 FQNEAQ. CDR3 length: 16 amino acids. V shed 5 bases and J shed 0 bases, with 17 bases lying between them. Here the CDR3 reads CASSPPRLEDSYEQYF. CDR3 nucleotide sequence: TGTGCCAGCAGCCCTCCCCGACTGGAGGACTCCTACGAGCAGTACTTC.

This rearrangement joins TRBV19 to TRBJ2-4; D is ambiguous. Trimming removed 7 bases from V and 5 bases from J, with 12 bases in between. CDR1 is LNHDA, CDR2 SQIVND, per germline (reference sequence). The CDR3 totals 13 residues. CDR3: CASTQSVENIQYF. CDR3 in DNA: TGTGCCAGTACACAGTCGGTGGAAAACATTCAGTACTTC. The full variable domain, with the rest looked up from reference TRBV19 and TRBJ2-4, is DGGITQSPKYLFRKEGQNVTLSCEQNLNHDAMYWYRQDPGQGLRLIYYSQIVNDFQKGDIAEGYSVSREKKESFPLTVTSAQKNPTAFYLCASTQSVENIQYFGAGTRLSVL.

The chain couples TRBV18 to TRBJ2-2, with 8 nucleotides matching TRBD1. Germline CDR1 reads KGHSH; CDR2 reads LQKENI. This CDR3 region has 16 residues. Trimming took 5 bases from V and 4 from J; bases not matched to a gene: 9. CDR3 protein: CASSSQGAWGTGELFF. In DNA form, the CDR3 reads TGTGCCAGCTCATCGCAGGGGGCCTGGGGCACCGGGGAGCTGTTTTTT.

To note about this clone: Other nucleotide sequences from this sample produce the same CDR3. The chain employs TRBV5-1 and TRBJ2-2; D is undetermined. This CDR3 is 12 amino acids long. Between the trimmed V and J ends, which lost 3 bases and 3 bases, there was a span of 3 bases. CDR1 is SGHRS and CDR2 is YFSETQ in the germline V gene. The CDR3 bases are TGCGCCAGCAGCTCTGACACCGGGGAGCTGTTTTTT. It is translated as CASSSDTGELFF.

The genes are TRBV11-3 and TRBJ2-1, with 10 bases aligning to TRBD2. The V gene's germline CDR1 is SGHNT and CDR2 YENEEA. This CDR3 spans 14 amino acids. Germline trimming cut 5 bases from V and 4 bases from J; bases unmatched to any gene: 2. The CDR3 region is CASSPGLAYNEQFF. CDR3 DNA sequence: TGTGCCAGCAGCCCGGGACTAGCGTACAATGAGCAGTTCTTC.

This chain joins TRBV6-1 and TRBJ2-2; 10 bases match TRBD2. The CDR3 runs to 14 residues. V lost 7 bases, J lost 3 bases, and 2 bases stayed unmatched. Germline values: CDR1 MNHNS, CDR2 SASEGT. CDR3: CASKREGDTGELFF. In DNA form, the CDR3 reads TGTGCCAGCAAGCGGGAGGGAGACACCGGGGAGCTGTTTTTT.

The chain employs TRBV7-9 and TRBJ2-5; D uncertain. Trimming stripped 0 bases from V and 4 bases from J, with 15 bases between. The CDR3 loop spans 16 amino acids. Per germline, CDR1 SEHNR and CDR2 FQNEAQ (reference sequence). CDR3 DNA sequence: TGTGCCAGCAGCTTAGCGAAGTCCGCCTTAGGAGAGACCCAGTACTTC. This gives the protein CASSLAKSALGETQYF.

This chain uses TRBV4-1 with TRBJ1-5; 8 bases are shared with TRBD1. With V trimmed by 0 bases and J by 4 bases, 5 bases remained unmatched. This CDR3 comprises 16 residues. CDR1 is MGHRA and CDR2 is YSYEKL in the germline V gene. Written as DNA, the CDR3 is TGCGCCAGCAGCCAAGACGACAGGGGAGGGAATCAGCCCCAGCATTTT. It encodes CASSQDDRGGNQPQHF.

The rearrangement uses TRBV6-6 and TRBJ1-4; TRBD1 matches at 11 bases. This CDR3 spans 15 amino acids. The V and J ends lost 5 bases and 6 bases, in that order; junction bases with no gene match: 5. CDR1 is MNHNY and CDR2 is SVGAGI in the germline V gene (reference sequence). The CDR3 DNA follows: TGTGCCAGCAGTCTGCCGGGACAGGGGGATGAAAAACTGTTTTTT. Translation: CASSLPGQGDEKLFF.